This record covers a single T cell receptor (beta chain). Its specific antigen is unknown. No base quality values were provided; no much bigger clone lies one nucleotide off. TCRbeta CDR3 regions were amplified from genomic DNA using the immunoSEQ Assay, a bias-controlled multiplex PCR. The original pipeline was this. Within the assay, amplification of reference gene primers was used to estimate how many nucleated cells each sample contained. To quantify the absolute abundance of each unique TCRbeta CDR3 rearrangement, sequence reads were collapsed and filtered. For each sample, productive Simpson clonality was calculated as the square root of Simpson's diversity index across productive rearrangements. Imported from immuneACCESS, the table was reduced by TCRdb to in-frame sequences with V and J called. These copies leave out some clones; in studies compared against another copy, an unresolved V gene accounts for under half, and the cause of the remainder is not known. That table is the source of V, J and clone size, and D and trimming were worked out from the DNA. Counted in this sample were just under 350,000 clones; 90% to 95% of them appeared once. The biggest ten clones account for roughly 3.3% of the sample.

The germline V gene encodes CDR1 SGDLS and CDR2 YYNGEE. Including cysteine and phenylalanine, the CDR3 has 16 amino acids. The kept DNA is CDR3 alone, 48 bases in frame from the first base. V is cut back by 4 bases and J by 6 bases, with 10 bases in the junction unmatched. This record comes from a study of blood T cell repertoires in COVID-19 (dated by TCRdb to the early 2020s). Regarding the study in general: The collaborator samples originated in the United States, Italy and Spain and spanned the acute and convalescent phases of COVID-19. The prospective study material was composed of cDNA or gDNA derived from T cells, B-cell-depleted T cells, or PBMCs. Deeply sampled blood TCRbeta repertoires from subjects exposed to, actively infected with, or recovered from COVID-19 were included in the dataset. The repertoires were released in a freely available public database meant as a resource for research on the immune response to SARS-CoV-2. The samples were drawn from the first 160 participants of the ongoing ImmuneRACE study and from over 950 subjects provided by 6 global collaborators. The sample metadata nearly always contained a de-identified subject ID, COVID-19 status, age in years and sex. Where available, HLA class I and class II types were taken from metadata supplied by the sample provider and were not determined by assay-based typing. What the research found in general, with its limitations: How much clinical and demographic metadata was included differed by source and by participant, and the metadata was provided uncurated.

A second Seattle source provided samples from volunteer blood donors who had recovered from COVID-19. Collaborating institutions collected whole blood in K2EDTA tubes following their own protocols. For TCRbeta analysis, collaborators shipped samples in one of three forms: frozen whole blood, isolated PBMCs, or DNA extracted from either of those sample types. The receptor was isolated from a woman between 18 and 30 years old who had recovered from COVID-19. Recombination joined TRBV9 with TRBJ1-2; 12 nucleotides in the junction match TRBD1. Sequenced input: peripheral blood. The bases read TGTGCCAGCAGCAGAACGGGACAGGGGGCTAGGGATGGCTACACCTTC. The encoded protein is CASSRTGQGARDGYTF.